These 13 T cell receptor beta chains were all obtained from the same sample, sequenced in a study of T-cell memory formation after mild COVID-19. TCRdb reprocessed the 5' RACE reads via MiXCR and lists one record per CDR3 protein. The table has 180,000 or so distinct CDR3 sequences, more than 9% seen once. Sample: PBMCs or a T cell subset sorted from them (not recorded which). These TCRs come from a man younger than 35 who had mild COVID-19 (a few samples of this study predate the infection). Cell type and time point are not known.

The gene calls are TRBV6-5 and TRBJ1-2, with D possibly being TRBD1 (5 bases). V lost 4 bases, J lost 5 bases, and 20 bases lay in between. The CDR3 contains 16 residues. Per the germline V gene, CDR1 is MNHEY and CDR2 is SVGAGI. The CDR3 region has the DNA TGTGCCAGCAGTTTCGTACACTCGACAGCCTCTTATGGCTACACCTTC. This translates into CASSFVHSTASYGYTF.

CDR3 sequence reads: CAIKDRVSGLNEQFF. In DNA form, the CDR3 reads TGTGCCATCAAGGACAGGGTGTCGGGACTCAATGAGCAGTTCTTC. V usage is TRBV10-3 and J usage is TRBJ2-1; 8 bases match TRBD1. The V gene's germline CDR1 is ENHRY and CDR2 SYGVKD. The CDR3 is 15 amino acids. The ends lost 7 bases at V and 6 bases at J; junction bases unmatched: 11.

The chain links TRBV7-2 to TRBJ2-7, with D tentatively TRBD1 (6 bases). Germline V CDR1 and CDR2: SGHTA, FQGNSA. This CDR3 is built from 14 residues. Trimming took off 2 bases at V and 4 bases at J, with 12 bases between the two ends. The CDR3 here is CASSLTDSQYEQYF. DNA of the CDR3: TGTGCCAGCAGCTTAACGGACAGTCAATACGAGCAGTACTTC.

The genes are TRBV4-1 and TRBJ2-3; 9 nucleotides align to TRBD2. From germline, CDR1 is MGHRA and CDR2 YSYEKL. The junction had 7 bases not matched to a gene; V was cut back by 0 bases and J by 6 bases. This CDR3 has 16 amino acids. The CDR3 DNA sequence: TGCGCCAGCAGCCAAGATGATGGGACTAGCTCGGATACGCAGTATTTT. Translating it yields CASSQDDGTSSDTQYF.

The J gene is TRBJ2-1, the V gene TRBV5-1; D not resolved. CDR1 is SGHRS and CDR2 is YFSETQ in the germline V gene. The V gene lost 4 bases and the J gene lost 3 bases, with 14 bases spanning the gap. The CDR3 has 15 residues. CDR3 protein: CASSPDLSSYNEQFF. CDR3 DNA sequence: TGCGCCAGCAGCCCGGACCTAAGTAGCTACAATGAGCAGTTCTTC.

This clonotype was counted at least ten times. V and J are TRBV7-2 and TRBJ1-6; no clear D. The CDR3 runs to 15 residues. V lost 6 bases and J lost 0, with 9 bases in between. Germline V gives CDR1 SGHTA, CDR2 FQGNSA. This CDR3 reads CASRGSGSYNSPLHF. The CDR3 DNA sequence: TGTGCCAGCAGGGGGTCGGGCTCCTATAATTCACCCCTCCACTTT.

The CDR3 region has the DNA TGTGCCAGCAGAACCGGACAGGGCCGCACAGATACGCAGTATTTT. Its translation: CASRTGQGRTDTQYF. J is TRBJ2-3 and V is TRBV28; 8 nucleotides align to TRBD1. The V and J ends lost 6 bases and 1 base, in that order; junction bases with no gene match: 6. Germline CDR1 reads MDHEN; CDR2 reads SYDVKM. The CDR3 runs to 15 residues.

This clonotype was seen many times. The V gene is TRBV5-1, the J gene TRBJ1-5, with a weak D call TRBD1 (5 bases). V lost 2 bases to trimming and J lost 4 bases, with 16 bases between them. The germline V gene encodes CDR1 SGHRS and CDR2 YFSETQ. The CDR3 is made up of 16 amino acids. Written as DNA, the CDR3 is TGCGCCAGCAGCTTAGGGTTTGGTGGGGGTAATCAGCCCCAGCATTTT. As protein: CASSLGFGGGNQPQHF.

The gene calls are TRBV13 and TRBJ1-1, with D unclear. From germline, CDR1 is PRHDT and CDR2 FYEKMQ (reference sequence). The CDR3 is 14 residues long. V was cut by 2 bases and J by 1 base, with 8 bases left in between. CDR3 sequence reads: CASSLRRGNTEAFF. CDR3 sequence (DNA): TGTGCCAGCAGCTTACGACGGGGGAACACTGAAGCTTTCTTT.

In this sample, this clonotype turned up a few times. V is TRBV12-3 or TRBV12-4 and J is TRBJ2-2, with D hard to call. The CDR3 runs 15 residues. V gave up 3 bases and J gave up 2 bases, with 10 bases separating them. This CDR3 reads CASSLRGVNTGELFF. DNA for the CDR3: TGTGCCAGCAGTTTGAGAGGAGTTAACACCGGGGAGCTGTTTTTT.

The rearrangement links TRBV7-2 to TRBJ2-3; 8 bases agree with TRBD2. J lost 2 bases, V lost 3 bases, and 4 bases had no gene match. CDR1 SGHTA and CDR2 FQGNSA come from the germline V gene. This CDR3 has 15 amino acids. The DNA for the CDR3 is TGTGCCAGCAGCTTTCGAGCGGGGGACACAGATACGCAGTATTTT. Amino acid sequence: CASSFRAGDTDTQYF. The variable domain in full, completed from reference TRBV7-2 and TRBJ2-3, reads GAGVSQSPSNKVTEKGKDVELRCDPISGHTALYWYRQSLGQGLEFLIYFQGNSAPDKSGLPSDRFSAERTGGSVSTLTIQRTQQEDSAVYLCASSFRAGDTDTQYFGPGTRLTVL.

This clonotype was counted only a few times. CDR3: CSVDTAGVVGNTIYF. CDR3 sequence (DNA): TGCAGCGTTGATACGGCAGGGGTTGTTGGAAACACCATATATTTT. This rearrangement joins TRBV29-1 to TRBJ1-3; D possibly corresponds to TRBD1 (6 bases). Trimming removed 3 bases from V and 3 bases from J, with 15 bases in between. Germline CDR1 reads SQVTM; CDR2 reads ANQGSEA. This CDR3 region has 15 residues.

This clonotype was seen repeatedly, ten times or more. The V gene is TRBV5-1, the J gene TRBJ2-2; no clear D gene. The germline V and J ends were trimmed by 7 bases and 1 base, with 8 bases remaining between them. This CDR3 is built from 13 residues. Looked up from germline, CDR1 is SGHRS and CDR2 is YFSETQ. The CDR3 region has the DNA TGCGCCAGCGGGCCAAGGAACACCGGGGAGCTGTTTTTT. It is translated as CASGPRNTGELFF.